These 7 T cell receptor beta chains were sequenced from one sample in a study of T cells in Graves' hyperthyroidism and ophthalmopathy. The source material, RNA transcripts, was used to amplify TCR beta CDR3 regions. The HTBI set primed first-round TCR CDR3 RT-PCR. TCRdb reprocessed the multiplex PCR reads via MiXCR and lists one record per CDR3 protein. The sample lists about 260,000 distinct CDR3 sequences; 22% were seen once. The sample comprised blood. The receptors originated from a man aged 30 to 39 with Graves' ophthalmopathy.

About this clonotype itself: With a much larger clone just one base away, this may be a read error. The CDR3 coding sequence is TGCAGTGCTACCCGGGACGGTAGCACAGATACGCAGTATTTT. Amino acids: CSATRDGSTDTQYF. V and J are TRBV20-1 and TRBJ2-3; D tentatively fits TRBD1 or TRBD2 (5 bases each). There are 14 residues in the CDR3. The V gene lost 4 bases and the J gene lost 0 bases, with 11 bases spanning the gap. Germline V gene sequence: CDR1 DFQATT, CDR2 SNEGSKA (reference sequence).

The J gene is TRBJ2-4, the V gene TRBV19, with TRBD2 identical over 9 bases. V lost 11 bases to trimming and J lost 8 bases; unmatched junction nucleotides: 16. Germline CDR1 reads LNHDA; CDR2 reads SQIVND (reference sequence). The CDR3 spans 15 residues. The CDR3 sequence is CAAGGGASGTDIQYF. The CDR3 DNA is TGTGCCGCCGGGGGTGGGGCTAGCGGGACGGACATTCAGTACTTC.

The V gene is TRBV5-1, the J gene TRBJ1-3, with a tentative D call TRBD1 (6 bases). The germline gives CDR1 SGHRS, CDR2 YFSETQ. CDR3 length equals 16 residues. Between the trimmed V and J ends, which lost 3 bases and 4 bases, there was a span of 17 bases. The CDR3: CASSSNIQGAGNTIYF. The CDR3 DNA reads TGCGCCAGCAGCTCCAATATACAGGGTGCGGGAAACACCATATATTTT.

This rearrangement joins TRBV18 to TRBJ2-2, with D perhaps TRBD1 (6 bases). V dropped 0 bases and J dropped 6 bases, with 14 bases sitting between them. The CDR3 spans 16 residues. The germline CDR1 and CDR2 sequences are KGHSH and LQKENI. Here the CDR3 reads CASSPPRTVRPGELFF. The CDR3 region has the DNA TGTGCCAGCTCACCACCCCGGACAGTTCGCCCCGGGGAGCTGTTTTTT.

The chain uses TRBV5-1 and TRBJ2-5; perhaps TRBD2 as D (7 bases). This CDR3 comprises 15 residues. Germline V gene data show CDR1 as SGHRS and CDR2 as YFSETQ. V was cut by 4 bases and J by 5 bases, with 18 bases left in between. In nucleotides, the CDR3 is TGCGCCAGCAGCGGCGGGGGACACCCGGGGGAGACCCAGTACTTC. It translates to CASSGGGHPGETQYF.

CDR3 DNA: TGTGCCAGCTCACCAAGTAGCGGACTAGCGGGAGGTTCCTACGAGCAGTACTTC. Translation: CASSPSSGLAGGSYEQYF. The J gene is TRBJ2-7, the V gene TRBV18, with 14 bases aligning to TRBD2. Trimming cost V 2 bases and J 1 base; bases outside gene matches: 7. The CDR3 has 18 amino acids. Germline CDR1 and CDR2: KGHSH and LQKENI.

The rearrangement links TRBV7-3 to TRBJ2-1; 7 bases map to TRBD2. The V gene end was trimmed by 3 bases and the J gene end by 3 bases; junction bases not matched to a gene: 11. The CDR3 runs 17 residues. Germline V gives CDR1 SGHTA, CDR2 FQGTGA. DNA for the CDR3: TGTGCCAGCAGCTTTGGGGGGACTACAACTATCTACAATGAGCAGTTCTTC. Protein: CASSFGGTTTIYNEQFF. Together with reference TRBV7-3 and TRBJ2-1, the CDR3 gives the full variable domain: GAGVSQTPSNKVTEKGKYVELRCDPISGHTALYWYRQSLGQGPEFLIYFQGTGAADDSGLPNDRFFAVRPEGSVSTLKIQRTERGDSAVYLCASSFGGTTTIYNEQFFGPGTRLTVL.